The entry below describes one T cell receptor (beta chain). Its specificity is unknown. Its ends do not fully match the called genes, so a read error is possible. The CDR3 is made up of 15 amino acids. Germline CDR1 MGHRA, CDR2 YSYEKL. These data originate in a study of cytomegalovirus exposure and HLA in healthy donors. Overall study findings and caveats: Under in vitro conditions, a few CMV-associated chains were confirmed as specific for CMV antigens. Analyzed later, most CMV-associated TCR beta chains appeared HLA-restricted. What a later analysis reportedly showed was that an Asian-associated ancestry cluster had fewer N-insertions than the 666-donor mean.

The PCR ran on 60 Vbeta and 13 Jbeta primers. Libraries were prepared by immunoSEQ multiplex PCR; TCRdb keeps only in-frame clonotypes and omits some of them. The table has approximately 150,000 clones, roughly 80% seen once. The specimen was PBMCs. The gene calls are TRBV4-1 and TRBJ2-7, with 10 bases fitting TRBD2. The TCR originated in a young man in good health and CMV-seropositive. DNA of the CDR3: TGCGCCAGCAGCCAAATGACTAGCGGGCCAGTGCCATGGAACTTC. Translation gives CASSQMTSGPVPWNF.